One and the same sample provided the 2 T cell receptor beta chains below, sequenced in a study of T cell repertoires in ileal Crohn's disease. Sequenced by immunoSEQ multiplex PCR; TCRdb stores in-frame clones only, minus some. Of about 8,400 clones listed, approximately 80% are singletons. Sample: ileal tissue. The source is an adult with Crohn's disease.

The V call is TRBV7-9, the J call TRBJ2-2; D may be TRBD2 (5 bases). This CDR3 is built from 13 residues. The germline V gene encodes CDR1 SEHNR and CDR2 FQNEAQ (reference sequence). V lost 3 bases, J lost 9 bases, and 11 bases lay in between. CDR3 residues: CASSFEGAWELFF. CDR3 DNA: TGTGCCAGCAGCTTTGAGGGTGCTTGGGAGCTGTTTTTT.

The chain couples TRBV5-4 to TRBJ2-5; a weak D match, TRBD1 (6 bases). CDR1 is SGHNT, CDR2 YYREEE, per germline (reference sequence). This CDR3 region has 15 residues. The germline V and J ends were trimmed by 4 bases and 1 base, with 14 bases remaining between them. CDR3 nucleotide sequence: TGTGCCAGCAGCGCTGGGACAAACCGCCAAGAGACCCAGTACTTC. Protein sequence: CASSAGTNRQETQYF.